These 26 T cell receptor beta chains were all obtained from the same sample, sequenced in a study of cytomegalovirus exposure and HLA in healthy donors. 60 Vbeta and 13 Jbeta primers were used in PCR. The protocol was immunoSEQ multiplex PCR, while the TCRdb copy is restricted to in-frame clones and leaves out a portion. The table includes about 150,000 clones, about three quarters detected once. Specimen: PBMCs. The source of these receptors is a woman under 40 in good health and CMV-seronegative.

The chain combines TRBV28 with TRBJ2-1; TRBD2 aligns across 8 bases. Germline V lookup: CDR1 MDHEN, CDR2 SYDVKM. CDR3 size: 16 residues. The trim removed 5 bases at V and 3 bases at J, leaving 9 bases unmatched. The CDR3 region is CASSPTTSGRYNEQFF. The CDR3 bases are TGTGCCAGCAGTCCGACTACTAGCGGACGCTACAATGAGCAGTTCTTC.

The V gene is TRBV4-1, the J gene TRBJ2-5; 8 nucleotides agree with TRBD2. V dropped 1 base and J dropped 11; count of bases not matched to a gene: 12. CDR1 is MGHRA and CDR2 is YSYEKL in the germline V gene. The CDR3 contains 15 residues. CDR3 DNA: TGCGCCAGCAGCCAAGGGCTAGCGGGCTCTGGAGAGCAGTACTTC. Translated: CASSQGLAGSGEQYF.

J is TRBJ1-1 and V is TRBV5-1, with D possibly being TRBD1 (6 bases). This CDR3 region has 13 residues. Germline values: CDR1 SGHRS, CDR2 YFSETQ. With 2 bases removed from V and 4 bases from J, the gap between germline ends came to 9 bases. The CDR3 loop is CASSFDRPTEAFF. CDR3 nucleotide sequence: TGCGCCAGCAGCTTTGACAGGCCCACTGAAGCTTTCTTT.

V is TRBV11-1 and J is TRBJ2-7, with D possibly being TRBD1 (6 bases). The V gene's germline CDR1 is SGHAT and CDR2 FQDESV (reference sequence). The CDR3 is made up of 15 amino acids. Deletions cut 0 bases from V and 2 bases from J, with 11 bases between. In nucleotides, the CDR3 is TGTGCCAGCAGCTTAGCTCCCGGGACAACCTACGAGCAGTACTTC. Residues: CASSLAPGTTYEQYF.

The J gene is TRBJ2-5, the V gene TRBV6-6; 8 bases align to TRBD1. The CDR3 contains 15 residues. Trimming at V came to 6 bases and at J to 7 bases, leaving 13 bases not matched to a gene. CDR1 is MNHNY, CDR2 SVGAGI, per germline (reference sequence). The CDR3 loop is CASSSLGQGGGTQYF. The CDR3 DNA reads as TGTGCCAGCAGCTCCCTTGGACAGGGTGGGGGGACCCAGTACTTC.

This sequence joins TRBV9 and TRBJ2-1, with TRBD1 identical over 8 bases. V gave up 0 bases and J gave up 7 bases; unmatched junction bases: 12. Germline V gene lookup returns CDR1 SGDLS and CDR2 YYNGEE. The CDR3 totals 17 residues. The CDR3 DNA sequence: TGTGCCAGCAGCGTAGTGGCGGGTCAGGGGGCCCGAAATGAGCAGTTCTTC. Protein sequence: CASSVVAGQGARNEQFF.

The chain links TRBV5-8 to TRBJ1-1; D unclear. V was pared by 2 bases and J by 6 bases, with 8 bases between. CDR3 length: 12 residues. Germline CDR1 reads SGHTS; CDR2 reads YDEGEE. The CDR3 region has the DNA TGTGCCAGCAGCTTAACGGAGGCTGAAGCTTTCTTT. Translated, it gives CASSLTEAEAFF.

The V call is TRBV5-4, the J call TRBJ2-1; D ambiguous. Germline V lookup: CDR1 SGHNT, CDR2 YYREEE (reference sequence). Trimming shortened V by 0 bases and J by 5 bases, and 3 bases separated the two germline ends. This CDR3 has 12 residues. The CDR3, as DNA: TGTGCCAGCAGCTTGGCGGACAATGAGCAGTTCTTC. Residues: CASSLADNEQFF.

The chain joins TRBV4-1 to TRBJ1-1; tentative D call: TRBD1 (6 bases). V lost 4 bases and J lost 0, with 12 bases in between. The CDR3 contains 15 residues. Germline V gene data show CDR1 as MGHRA and CDR2 as YSYEKL. CDR3 region: CASSPAGTMNTEAFF. CDR3 nucleotide sequence: TGCGCCAGCAGCCCTGCCGGGACAATGAACACTGAAGCTTTCTTT.

The chain employs TRBV29-1 and TRBJ2-3; D gene uncertain. Trimming shortened V by 4 bases and J by 0 bases, and 8 bases separated the two germline ends. Germline V gene sequence: CDR1 SQVTM, CDR2 ANQGSEA. This CDR3 spans 13 amino acids. The CDR3, as DNA: TGCAGCGTTGCAACATCTAGCACAGATACGCAGTATTTT. Protein sequence: CSVATSSTDTQYF.

V and J are TRBV27 and TRBJ1-4; D is uncertain. V lost 2 bases, J lost 0 bases, and 7 bases lay in between. CDR1 is MNHEY and CDR2 is SMNVEV in the germline V gene (reference sequence). The CDR3 length is 15 residues. The CDR3 reads CASSLMRATNEKLFF. The CDR3 region has the DNA TGTGCCAGCAGTTTAATGCGGGCAACTAATGAAAAACTGTTTTTT.

A single count supports this clone. V usage is TRBV30 and J usage is TRBJ1-1; 8 nucleotides agree with TRBD1. Germline lookup yields CDR1 GTSNPN and CDR2 SVGIG (reference sequence). The V segment lost 8 bases and the J segment 4 bases; nucleotides outside the gene matches: 6. The CDR3 sequence is 12 residues long. The CDR3 region is CAGRDRGTEAFF. The CDR3 bases are TGTGCCGGCCGAGACAGGGGCACTGAAGCTTTCTTT. Variable domain in full (rest from reference TRBV30 and TRBJ1-1): SQTIHQWPATLVQPVGSPLSLECTVEGTSNPNLYWYRQAAGRGLQLLFYSVGIGQISSEVPQNLSASRPQDRQFILSSKKLLLSDSGFYLCAGRDRGTEAFFGQGTRLTVV.

The gene calls are TRBV7-9 and TRBJ1-2; tentatively, D is TRBD1 (5 bases). Germline CDR1 SEHNR, CDR2 FQNEAQ (reference sequence). V lost 5 bases, J lost 6 bases, and 16 bases lay in between. This CDR3 region has 14 residues. Written as DNA, the CDR3 is TGTGCCAGCAGCATAGGGGCGGCGGGAGATGGCTACACCTTC. Its translation: CASSIGAAGDGYTF.

CDR3 sequence (DNA): TGTGCCAGCAGCGTAGGACAGCACTATGGCTACACCTTC. Amino acids: CASSVGQHYGYTF. The chain couples TRBV9 to TRBJ1-2, with D perhaps TRBD1 (5 bases). The germline V gene has CDR1 SGDLS and CDR2 YYNGEE. Trimming took off 0 bases at V and 3 bases at J, with 6 bases between the two ends. This CDR3 comprises 13 residues.

V gene TRBV30 combines with J gene TRBJ2-3; 7 bases are a match to TRBD1. Germline V gene lookup returns CDR1 GTSNPN and CDR2 SVGIG (reference sequence). This CDR3 has 15 residues. V dropped 3 bases and J dropped 1; count of bases not matched to a gene: 7. The CDR3 loop is CAWSARQGGTDTQYF. The CDR3 DNA follows: TGTGCCTGGAGCGCGCGACAGGGCGGCACAGATACGCAGTATTTT.

V and J are TRBV6-4 and TRBJ1-1; 8 bases match TRBD1. Looked up from germline, CDR1 is MRHNA and CDR2 is SNTAGT. V dropped 8 bases and J dropped 8; count of bases not matched to a gene: 10. This CDR3 has 13 amino acids. Written as DNA, the CDR3 is TGTGCCAGCCGAGACAGGGGATCCCTAGAAGCTTTCTTT. This translates into CASRDRGSLEAFF.

The J gene is TRBJ2-3, the V gene TRBV4-2; TRBD1 might be the D (6 bases). This CDR3 comprises 16 residues. V was trimmed by 4 bases and J by 3 bases, leaving 17 bases between them. CDR1 LGHNA and CDR2 YNFKEQ come from the germline V gene. The CDR3 protein is CASSRGQTKATDTQYF. CDR3 nucleotides: TGTGCCAGCAGCCGAGGACAGACAAAGGCAACAGATACGCAGTATTTT.

The chain uses TRBV7-9 and TRBJ1-4, with 7 nucleotides matching TRBD1. The CDR3 is made up of 14 amino acids. V dropped 3 bases and J dropped 6; count of bases not matched to a gene: 4. The germline V gene encodes CDR1 SEHNR and CDR2 FQNEAQ (reference sequence). CDR3 loop: CASSLGDRDEKLFF. CDR3 bases: TGTGCCAGCAGCTTGGGAGACAGGGATGAAAAACTGTTTTTT.

The table lists this clone with a few counts. This chain links TRBV5-1 with TRBJ1-2; possible D gene TRBD1, 5 bases. The CDR3 runs to 13 residues. CDR1 is SGHRS and CDR2 is YFSETQ in the germline V gene. Deletions cut 0 bases from V and 2 bases from J, with 5 bases between. The CDR3 is CASSLGQNYGYTF. The CDR3 nucleotides are TGCGCCAGCAGCTTGGGACAGAACTATGGCTACACCTTC.

The V and J genes are TRBV4-1 and TRBJ2-5, with D perhaps matching TRBD2 (8 bases). The last part of the DNA fits TRBJ2-7 better; the J call may be wrong. The CDR3 is made up of 17 amino acids. Germline values: CDR1 MGHRA, CDR2 YSYEKL. CDR3 in amino acids: CASSQQGDGGGKYEQYF. CDR3 sequence (DNA): TGCGCCAGCAGCCAACAGGGGGACGGCGGGGGGAAGTACGAGCAGTACTTC.

Only a few counts were recorded for this clone. The chain uses TRBV28 and TRBJ2-5, with 8 bases aligning to TRBD1. The V gene end was trimmed by 4 bases and the J gene end by 3 bases; junction bases not matched to a gene: 4. The CDR3 spans 14 residues. Germline V gives CDR1 MDHEN, CDR2 SYDVKM. The CDR3 reads CASSSGGKEETQYF. DNA of the CDR3: TGTGCCAGCAGTTCAGGGGGCAAGGAAGAGACCCAGTACTTC.

The chain uses TRBV7-2 and TRBJ2-7, with TRBD1 matching over 10 bases. Germline V gene data show CDR1 as SGHTA and CDR2 as FQGNSA. The CDR3 loop spans 19 amino acids. The J segment lost 2 bases and the V segment lost 5 bases, leaving 18 bases of the junction unmatched. The chain's CDR3 is CASSLTGTGAIIRTYEQYF. In DNA, the CDR3 is TGTGCCAGCAGCCTCACCGGGACAGGGGCCATAATACGCACCTACGAGCAGTACTTC.

In this sample, this clone turned up a few times. This chain uses TRBV7-2 with TRBJ2-7; 9 bases map to TRBD2. Germline V CDR1 and CDR2: SGHTA, FQGNSA. The CDR3 runs 13 residues. J gave up 3 bases and V 6 bases, and 3 bases lay outside the gene matches. The CDR3 nucleotides read TGTGCCAGCAGGGGACTAGCAGGCTACGAGCAGTACTTC. It codes for CASRGLAGYEQYF.

The genes are TRBV19 and TRBJ2-1; the D is unclear. V dropped 5 bases and J dropped 4 bases, with 3 bases sitting between them. The length of the CDR3 is 11 residues. Germline lookup yields CDR1 LNHDA and CDR2 SQIVND (reference sequence). In DNA, the CDR3 is TGTGCCAGTAGTTCATACAATGAGCAGTTCTTC. Translated, it gives CASSSYNEQFF.

The chain recombines TRBV5-1 with TRBJ2-6; 12 nucleotides agree with TRBD2. Germline V lookup: CDR1 SGHRS, CDR2 YFSETQ. V gave up 4 bases and J gave up 4 bases; unmatched junction bases: 12. The CDR3 consists of 19 residues. Written as DNA, the CDR3 is TGCGCCAGCAGCGGCCGACTAGCGGGGGAGGGCCCCGGGGCCAACGTCCTGACTTTC. As protein: CASSGRLAGEGPGANVLTF.

This clone was seen once. The chain employs TRBV7-9 and TRBJ1-2; D gene uncertain. V dropped 3 bases and J dropped 2 bases, with 10 bases sitting between them. Germline CDR1 is SEHNR and CDR2 is FQNEAQ (reference sequence). The CDR3 length is 14 residues. This CDR3 reads CASSFSGNNYGYTF. CDR3 nucleotides: TGTGCCAGCAGCTTTAGTGGTAACAACTATGGCTACACCTTC.